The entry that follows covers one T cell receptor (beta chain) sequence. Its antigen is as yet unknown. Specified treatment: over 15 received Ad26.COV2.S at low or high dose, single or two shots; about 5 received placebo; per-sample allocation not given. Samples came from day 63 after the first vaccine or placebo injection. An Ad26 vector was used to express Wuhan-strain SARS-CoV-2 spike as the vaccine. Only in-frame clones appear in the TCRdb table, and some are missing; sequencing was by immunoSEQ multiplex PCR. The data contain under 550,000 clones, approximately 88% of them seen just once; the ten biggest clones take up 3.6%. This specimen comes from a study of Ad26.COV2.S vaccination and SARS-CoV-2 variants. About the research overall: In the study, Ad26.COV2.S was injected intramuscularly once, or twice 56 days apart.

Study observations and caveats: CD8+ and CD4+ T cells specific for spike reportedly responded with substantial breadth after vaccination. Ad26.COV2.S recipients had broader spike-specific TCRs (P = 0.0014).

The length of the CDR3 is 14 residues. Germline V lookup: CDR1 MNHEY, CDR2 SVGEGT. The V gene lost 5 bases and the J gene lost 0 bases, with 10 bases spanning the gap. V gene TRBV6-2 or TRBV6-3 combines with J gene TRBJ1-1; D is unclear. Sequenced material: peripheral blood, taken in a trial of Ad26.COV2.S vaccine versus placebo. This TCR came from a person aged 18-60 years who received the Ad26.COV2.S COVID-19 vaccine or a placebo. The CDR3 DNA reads TGTGCCAGCAGTCTTTTAGGGATGAACACTGAAGCTTTCTTT. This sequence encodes CASSLLGMNTEAFF.